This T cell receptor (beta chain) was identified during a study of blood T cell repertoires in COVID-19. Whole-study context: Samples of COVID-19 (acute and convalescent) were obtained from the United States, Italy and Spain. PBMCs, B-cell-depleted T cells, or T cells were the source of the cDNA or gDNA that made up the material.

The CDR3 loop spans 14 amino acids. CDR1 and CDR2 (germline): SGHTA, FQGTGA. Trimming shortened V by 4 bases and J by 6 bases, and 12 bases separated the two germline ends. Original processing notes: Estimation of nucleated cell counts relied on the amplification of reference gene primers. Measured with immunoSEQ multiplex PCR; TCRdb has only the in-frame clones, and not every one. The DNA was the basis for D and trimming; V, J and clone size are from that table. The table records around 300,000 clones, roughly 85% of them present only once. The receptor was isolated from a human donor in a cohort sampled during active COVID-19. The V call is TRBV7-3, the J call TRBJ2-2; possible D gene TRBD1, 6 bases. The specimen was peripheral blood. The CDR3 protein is CASSSMDSSGELFF. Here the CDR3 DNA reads TGTGCCAGCAGCTCAATGGACAGCTCCGGGGAGCTGTTTTTT. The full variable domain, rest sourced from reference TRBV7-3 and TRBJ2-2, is GAGVSQTPSNKVTEKGKYVELRCDPISGHTALYWYRQSLGQGPEFLIYFQGTGAADDSGLPNDRFFAVRPEGSVSTLKIQRTERGDSAVYLCASSSMDSSGELFFGEGSRLTVL.